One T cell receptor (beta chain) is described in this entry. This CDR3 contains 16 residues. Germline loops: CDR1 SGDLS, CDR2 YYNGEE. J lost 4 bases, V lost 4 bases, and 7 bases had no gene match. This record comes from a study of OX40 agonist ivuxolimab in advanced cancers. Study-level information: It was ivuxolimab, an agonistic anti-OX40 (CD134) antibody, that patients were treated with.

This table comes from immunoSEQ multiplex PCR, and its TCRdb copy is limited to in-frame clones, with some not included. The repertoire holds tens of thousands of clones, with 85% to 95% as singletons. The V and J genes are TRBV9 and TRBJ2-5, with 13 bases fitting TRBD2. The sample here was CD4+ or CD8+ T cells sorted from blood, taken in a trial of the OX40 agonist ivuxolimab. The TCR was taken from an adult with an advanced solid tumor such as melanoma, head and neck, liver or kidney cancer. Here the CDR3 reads CASSFELAGGRETQYF. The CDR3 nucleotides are TGTGCCAGCAGCTTCGAACTAGCGGGGGGGAGAGAGACCCAGTACTTC.